The subject of this entry is one T cell receptor (beta chain). Source study methods: Cell counts per sample came from amplifying reference gene primers. Profiling relied on immunoSEQ multiplex PCR, and the TCRdb table lists in-frame clones only, not all of them. V, J and clone size derive from that table, while D and trimming were established from the DNA sequence. The sample consists of 150,000 to 200,000 clones, 70% to 90% of them appearing once. This entry belongs to a study of blood T cell repertoires in COVID-19. Study-wide context: From T cells, B-cell-depleted T cells, or PBMCs came the material, which was cDNA or gDNA.

This TCR was sampled from a man aged 65 to 79 with active or convalescent COVID-19. Sequencing was carried out using peripheral blood.

CDR3 loop: CASSRRTGLSTDTQYF. In nucleotides, the CDR3 is TGTGCCAGCTCACGCCGGACAGGGTTGAGCACAGATACGCAGTATTTT. V and J are TRBV18 and TRBJ2-3; 8 positions agree with TRBD1. The V gene end was trimmed by 4 bases and the J gene end by 0 bases; junction bases not matched to a gene: 6. The CDR3 spans 16 residues. CDR1 and CDR2 from the germline V gene are KGHSH and LQKENI.